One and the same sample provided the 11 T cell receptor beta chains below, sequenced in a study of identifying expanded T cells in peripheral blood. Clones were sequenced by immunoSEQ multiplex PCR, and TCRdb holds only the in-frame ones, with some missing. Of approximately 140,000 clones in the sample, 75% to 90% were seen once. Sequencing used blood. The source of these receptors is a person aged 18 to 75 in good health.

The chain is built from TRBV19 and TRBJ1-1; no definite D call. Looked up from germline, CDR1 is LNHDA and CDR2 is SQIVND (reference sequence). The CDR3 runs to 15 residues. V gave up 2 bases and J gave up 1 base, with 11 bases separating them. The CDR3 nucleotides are TGTGCCAGTAGTATATCAAGGACCCCGAACACTGAAGCTTTCTTT. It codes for CASSISRTPNTEAFF.

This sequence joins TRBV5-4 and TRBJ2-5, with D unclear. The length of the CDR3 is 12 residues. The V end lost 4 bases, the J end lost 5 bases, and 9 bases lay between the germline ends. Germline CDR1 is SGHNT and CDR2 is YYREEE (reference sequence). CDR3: CASSQPLETQYF. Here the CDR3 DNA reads TGTGCCAGCAGCCAGCCTTTGGAGACCCAGTACTTC.

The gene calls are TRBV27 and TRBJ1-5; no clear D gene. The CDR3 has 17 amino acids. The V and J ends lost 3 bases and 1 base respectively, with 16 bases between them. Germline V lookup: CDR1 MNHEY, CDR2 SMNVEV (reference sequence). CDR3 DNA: TGTGCCAGCAGTTTTAAAGGGCCCGGGCGCAGCAATCAGCCCCAGCATTTT. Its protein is CASSFKGPGRSNQPQHF.

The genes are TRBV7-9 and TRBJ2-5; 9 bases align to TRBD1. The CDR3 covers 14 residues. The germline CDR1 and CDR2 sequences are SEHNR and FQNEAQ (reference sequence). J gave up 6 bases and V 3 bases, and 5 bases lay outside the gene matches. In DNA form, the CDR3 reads TGTGCCAGCAGCTTCCGGGACAGGGAACAGACCCAGTACTTC. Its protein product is CASSFRDREQTQYF.

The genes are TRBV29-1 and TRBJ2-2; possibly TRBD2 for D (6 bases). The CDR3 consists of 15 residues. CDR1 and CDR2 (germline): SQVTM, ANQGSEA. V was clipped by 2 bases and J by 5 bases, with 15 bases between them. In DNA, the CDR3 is TGCAGCGTTGAACCCAACCGGGGGATTACCGGGGAGCTGTTTTTT. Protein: CSVEPNRGITGELFF.

CDR3 sequence (DNA): TGTGCCAGCAGCCACAGGGGAAGCTATGGCTACACCTTC. This encodes CASSHRGSYGYTF. The chain combines TRBV5-8 with TRBJ1-2; 7 nucleotides agree with TRBD1. Germline V gene sequence: CDR1 SGHTS, CDR2 YDEGEE. The V gene end was trimmed by 4 bases and the J gene end by 4 bases; junction bases not matched to a gene: 4. The CDR3 runs 13 residues.

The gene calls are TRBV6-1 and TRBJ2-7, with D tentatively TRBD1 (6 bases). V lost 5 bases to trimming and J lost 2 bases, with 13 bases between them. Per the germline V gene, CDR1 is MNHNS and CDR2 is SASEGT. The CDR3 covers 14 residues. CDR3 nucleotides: TGTGCCAGCAGTAAACAGGGATCGCCCTACGAGCAGTACTTC. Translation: CASSKQGSPYEQYF.

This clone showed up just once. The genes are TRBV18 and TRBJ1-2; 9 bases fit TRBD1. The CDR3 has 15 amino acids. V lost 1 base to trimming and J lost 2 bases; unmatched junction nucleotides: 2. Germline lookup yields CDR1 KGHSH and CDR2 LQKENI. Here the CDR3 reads CASSPRQGVNYGYTF. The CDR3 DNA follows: TGTGCCAGCTCACCACGACAGGGGGTGAACTATGGCTACACCTTC.

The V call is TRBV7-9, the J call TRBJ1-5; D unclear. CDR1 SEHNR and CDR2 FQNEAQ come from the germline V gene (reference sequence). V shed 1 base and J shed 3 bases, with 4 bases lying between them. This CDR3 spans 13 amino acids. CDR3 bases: TGTGCCAGCAGCTTAGGTCCCAATCAGCCCCAGCATTTT. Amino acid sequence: CASSLGPNQPQHF.

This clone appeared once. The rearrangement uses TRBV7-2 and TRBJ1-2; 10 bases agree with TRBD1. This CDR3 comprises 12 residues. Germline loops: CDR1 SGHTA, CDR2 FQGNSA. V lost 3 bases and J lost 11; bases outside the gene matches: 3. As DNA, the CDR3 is TGTGCCAGCAGCTTCGGGACAGGGGTATACACCTTC. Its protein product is CASSFGTGVYTF. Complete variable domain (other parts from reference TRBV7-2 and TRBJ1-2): GAGVSQSPSNKVTEKGKDVELRCDPISGHTALYWYRQSLGQGLEFLIYFQGNSAPDKSGLPSDRFSAERTGGSVSTLTIQRTQQEDSAVYLCASSFGTGVYTFGSGTRLTVV.

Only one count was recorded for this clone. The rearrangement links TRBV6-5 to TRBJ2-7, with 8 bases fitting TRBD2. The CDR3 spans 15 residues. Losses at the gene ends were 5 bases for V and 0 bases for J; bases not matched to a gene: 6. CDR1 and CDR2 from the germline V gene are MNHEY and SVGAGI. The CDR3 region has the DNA TGTGCCAGCAGTCTATCGACTAGCGCCTCCTACGAGCAGTACTTC. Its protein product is CASSLSTSASYEQYF.